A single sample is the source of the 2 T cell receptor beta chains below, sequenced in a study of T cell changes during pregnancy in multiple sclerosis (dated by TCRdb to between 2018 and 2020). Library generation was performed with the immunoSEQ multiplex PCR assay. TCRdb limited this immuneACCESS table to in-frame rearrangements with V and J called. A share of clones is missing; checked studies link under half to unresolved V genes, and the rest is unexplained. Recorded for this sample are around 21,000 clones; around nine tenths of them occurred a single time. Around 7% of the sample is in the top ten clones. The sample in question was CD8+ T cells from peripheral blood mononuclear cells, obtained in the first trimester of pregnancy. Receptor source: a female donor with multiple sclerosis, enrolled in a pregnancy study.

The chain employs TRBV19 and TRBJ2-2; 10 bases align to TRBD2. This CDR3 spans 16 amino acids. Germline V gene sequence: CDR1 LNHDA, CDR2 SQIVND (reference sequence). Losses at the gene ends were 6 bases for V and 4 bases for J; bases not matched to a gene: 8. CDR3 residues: CASSDPGTSVTGELFF. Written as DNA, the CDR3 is TGTGCCAGTAGCGACCCCGGGACTAGCGTCACCGGGGAGCTGTTTTTT.

DNA of the CDR3: TGTGCCAGCAGCTTCAACTGGGAGGAGACCCAGTACTTC. Translated: CASSFNWEETQYF. The chain employs TRBV7-9 and TRBJ2-5; weak D call: TRBD2 (5 bases). The germline CDR1 and CDR2 sequences are SEHNR and FQNEAQ (reference sequence). V lost 3 bases, J lost 5 bases, and 10 bases lay in between. This CDR3 comprises 13 residues.